Described below is a single T cell receptor beta chain sequence and its context. Other nucleotide sequences from this sample produce the same CDR3. This record comes from a study of shared clonotypes between healthy human individuals. Original processing notes: Junction-only sequences produced by ImmunoSEQ had no quality scores, so filtering differed. Measured with immunoSEQ multiplex PCR; TCRdb has only the in-frame clones, and not every one. The V and J calls and clone size were taken over from that table, and D and trimming were inferred from the DNA. The sample has about 1 million clones; around 74% are singletons. CDR3 length: 13 residues. Trimming pared 4 bases from V and 3 bases from J, leaving 8 bases between. Germline loops: CDR1 SGHRS, CDR2 YFSETQ.

The sequence was collected from a man aged 18 to 35 in good health. V and J are TRBV5-1 and TRBJ1-5; tentative D call: TRBD1 (6 bases). Sequencing input: memory CD4+ T cells sorted from blood. The sample's subset: CD45RA-negative fraction. The chain's CDR3 is CASSRGVNQPQHF. For the CDR3, the DNA is TGCGCCAGCAGCAGGGGGGTCAATCAGCCCCAGCATTTT.